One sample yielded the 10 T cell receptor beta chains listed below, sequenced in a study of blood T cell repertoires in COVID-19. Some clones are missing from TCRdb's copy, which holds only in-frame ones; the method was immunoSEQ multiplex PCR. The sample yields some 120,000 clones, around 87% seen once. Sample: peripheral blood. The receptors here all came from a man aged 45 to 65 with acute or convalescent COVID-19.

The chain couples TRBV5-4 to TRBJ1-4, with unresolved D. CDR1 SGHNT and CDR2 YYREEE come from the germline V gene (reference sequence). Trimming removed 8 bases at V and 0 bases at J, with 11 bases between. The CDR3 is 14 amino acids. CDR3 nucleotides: TGTGCCAGTACCCCTCTAGCAACTAATGAAAAACTGTTTTTT. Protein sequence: CASTPLATNEKLFF.

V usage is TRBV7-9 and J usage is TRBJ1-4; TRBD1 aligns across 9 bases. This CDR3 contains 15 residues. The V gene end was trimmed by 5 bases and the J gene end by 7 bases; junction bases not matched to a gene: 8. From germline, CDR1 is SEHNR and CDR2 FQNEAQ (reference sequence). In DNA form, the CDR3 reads TGTGCCAGCAGCCCAACAGGGGGCGCGGTTGAAAAACTGTTTTTT. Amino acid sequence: CASSPTGGAVEKLFF.

The CDR3 nucleotides read TGTGCCAGCAGTTTAGTGGCAGGCTATGGCTACACCTTC. This encodes CASSLVAGYGYTF. The chain uses TRBV12-3 or TRBV12-4 and TRBJ1-2; D is ambiguous. The CDR3 contains 13 residues. V shed 1 base and J shed 4 bases, with 7 bases lying between them.

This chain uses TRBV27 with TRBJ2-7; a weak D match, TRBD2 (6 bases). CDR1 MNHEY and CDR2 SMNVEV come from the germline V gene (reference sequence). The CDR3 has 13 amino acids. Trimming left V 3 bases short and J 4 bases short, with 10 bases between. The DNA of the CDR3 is TGTGCCAGCAGTTTTGCAGGGACTTACGAGCAGTACTTC. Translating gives CASSFAGTYEQYF.

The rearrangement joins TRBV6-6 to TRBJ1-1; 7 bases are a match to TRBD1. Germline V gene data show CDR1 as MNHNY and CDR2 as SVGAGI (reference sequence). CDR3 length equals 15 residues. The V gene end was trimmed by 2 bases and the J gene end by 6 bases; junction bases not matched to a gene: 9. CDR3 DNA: TGTGCCAGCAGTTACGCAGGGGGGCGCGGGGCTGAAGCTTTCTTT. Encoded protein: CASSYAGGRGAEAFF.

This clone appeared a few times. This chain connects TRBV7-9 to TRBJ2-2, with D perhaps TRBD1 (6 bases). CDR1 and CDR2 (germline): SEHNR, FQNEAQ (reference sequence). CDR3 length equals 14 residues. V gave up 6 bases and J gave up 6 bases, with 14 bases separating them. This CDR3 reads CASRRTEGAGELFF. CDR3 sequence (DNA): TGTGCCAGCAGAAGGACAGAGGGGGCCGGGGAGCTGTTTTTT.

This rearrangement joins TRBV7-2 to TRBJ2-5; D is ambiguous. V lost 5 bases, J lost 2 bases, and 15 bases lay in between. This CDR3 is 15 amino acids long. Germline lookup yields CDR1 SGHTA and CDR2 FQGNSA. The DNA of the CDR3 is TGTGCCAGCAGCCCCCAATGGCTCCCACAAGAGACCCAGTACTTC. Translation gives CASSPQWLPQETQYF.

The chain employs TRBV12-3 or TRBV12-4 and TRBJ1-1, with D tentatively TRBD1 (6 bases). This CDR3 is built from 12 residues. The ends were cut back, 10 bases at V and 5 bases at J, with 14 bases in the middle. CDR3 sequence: CAIIRGGTEAFF. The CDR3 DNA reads TGTGCCATCATCAGGGGTGGTACTGAAGCTTTCTTT.

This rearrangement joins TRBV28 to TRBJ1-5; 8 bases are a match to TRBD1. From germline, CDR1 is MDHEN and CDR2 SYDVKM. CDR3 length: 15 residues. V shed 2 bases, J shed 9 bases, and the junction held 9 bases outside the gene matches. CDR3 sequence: CASSLITGGGGPQHF. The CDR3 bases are TGTGCCAGCAGTTTAATCACAGGGGGAGGCGGGCCCCAGCATTTT. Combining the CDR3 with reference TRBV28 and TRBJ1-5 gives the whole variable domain DVKVTQSSRYLVKRTGEKVFLECVQDMDHENMFWYRQDPGLGLRLIYFSYDVKMKEKGDIPEGYSVSREKKERFSLILESASTNQTSMYLCASSLITGGGGPQHFGDGTRLSIL.

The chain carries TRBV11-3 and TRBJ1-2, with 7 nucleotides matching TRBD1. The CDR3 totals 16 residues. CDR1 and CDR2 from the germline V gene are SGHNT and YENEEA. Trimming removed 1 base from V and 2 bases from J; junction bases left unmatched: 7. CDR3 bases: TGTGCCAGCAGCTTAGGGACAGGAAAATTCAACTATGGCTACACCTTC. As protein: CASSLGTGKFNYGYTF. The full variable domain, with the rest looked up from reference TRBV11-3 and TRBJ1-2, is EAGVVQSPRYKIIEKKQPVAFWCNPISGHNTLYWYLQNLGQGPELLIRYENEEAVDDSQLPKDRFSAERLKGVDSTLKIQPAELGDSAVYLCASSLGTGKFNYGYTFGSGTRLTVV.